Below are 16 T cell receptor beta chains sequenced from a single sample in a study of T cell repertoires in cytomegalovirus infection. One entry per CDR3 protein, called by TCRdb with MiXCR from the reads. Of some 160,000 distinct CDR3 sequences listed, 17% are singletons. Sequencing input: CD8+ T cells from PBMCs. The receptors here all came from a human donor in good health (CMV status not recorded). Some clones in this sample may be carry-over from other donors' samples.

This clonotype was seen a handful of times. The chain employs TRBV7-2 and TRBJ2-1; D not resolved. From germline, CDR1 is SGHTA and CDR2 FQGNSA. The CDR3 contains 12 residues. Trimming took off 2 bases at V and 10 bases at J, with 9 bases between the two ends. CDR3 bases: TGTGCCAGCAGCTTAAGATACCTGGAGCAGTTCTTC. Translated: CASSLRYLEQFF.

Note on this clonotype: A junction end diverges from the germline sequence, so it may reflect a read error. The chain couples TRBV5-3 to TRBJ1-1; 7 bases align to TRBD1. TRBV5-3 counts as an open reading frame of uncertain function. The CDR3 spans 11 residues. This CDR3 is CASSYQGGAFF. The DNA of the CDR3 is TGTGCCAGCAGCTACCAGGGGGGAGCTTTCTTT.

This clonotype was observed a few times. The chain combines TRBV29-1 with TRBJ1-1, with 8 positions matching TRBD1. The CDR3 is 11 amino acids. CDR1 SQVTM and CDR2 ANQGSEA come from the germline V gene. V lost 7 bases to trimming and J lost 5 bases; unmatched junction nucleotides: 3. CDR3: CSGQGRTEAFF. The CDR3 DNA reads TGCAGCGGACAGGGGAGGACTGAAGCTTTCTTT.

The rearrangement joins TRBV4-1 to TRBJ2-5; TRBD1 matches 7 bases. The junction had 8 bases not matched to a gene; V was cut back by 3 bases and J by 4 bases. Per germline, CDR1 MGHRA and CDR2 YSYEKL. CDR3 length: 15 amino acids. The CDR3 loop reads CASSQFDRATETQYF. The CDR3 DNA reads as TGCGCCAGCAGCCAGTTTGACAGGGCTACAGAGACCCAGTACTTC.

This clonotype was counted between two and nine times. The CDR3 loop reads CASSYLEGGVYEQFF. For the CDR3, the DNA is TGTGCCAGCAGTTATCTCGAGGGAGGGGTCTATGAGCAGTTCTTC. This chain connects TRBV6-2 or TRBV6-3 to TRBJ2-1; TRBD2 agrees at 7 bases. V lost 3 bases, J lost 8 bases, and 10 bases stayed unmatched. There are 15 residues in the CDR3. The germline V gene encodes CDR1 MNHEY and CDR2 SVGEGT.

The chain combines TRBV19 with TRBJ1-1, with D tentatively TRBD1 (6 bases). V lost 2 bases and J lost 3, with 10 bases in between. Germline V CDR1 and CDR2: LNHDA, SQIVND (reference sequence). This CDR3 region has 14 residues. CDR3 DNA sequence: TGTGCCAGTAGTATAAAGACAGGAGACACTGAAGCTTTCTTT. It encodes CASSIKTGDTEAFF.

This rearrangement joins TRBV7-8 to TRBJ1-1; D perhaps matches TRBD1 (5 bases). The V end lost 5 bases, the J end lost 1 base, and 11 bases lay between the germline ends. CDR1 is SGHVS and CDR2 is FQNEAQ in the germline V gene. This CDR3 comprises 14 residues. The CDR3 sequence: CASSGAGGNTEAFF. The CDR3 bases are TGTGCCAGCAGCGGGGCGGGGGGGAACACTGAAGCTTTCTTT. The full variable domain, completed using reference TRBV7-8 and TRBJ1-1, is GAGVSQSPRYKVAKRGQDVALRCDPISGHVSLFWYQQALGQGPEFLTYFQNEAQLDKSGLPSDRFFAERPEGSVSTLKIQRTQQEDSAVYLCASSGAGGNTEAFFGQGTRLTVV.

The CDR3: CASSLVEGGVPEQYF. The CDR3 DNA is TGTGCCAGCAGCTTAGTAGAGGGTGGGGTCCCCGAGCAGTACTTC. The V gene is TRBV7-8, the J gene TRBJ2-7; perhaps TRBD2 as D (5 bases). The CDR3 loop spans 15 amino acids. Germline loops: CDR1 SGHVS, CDR2 FQNEAQ. The ends were cut back, 1 base at V and 6 bases at J, with 16 bases in the middle.

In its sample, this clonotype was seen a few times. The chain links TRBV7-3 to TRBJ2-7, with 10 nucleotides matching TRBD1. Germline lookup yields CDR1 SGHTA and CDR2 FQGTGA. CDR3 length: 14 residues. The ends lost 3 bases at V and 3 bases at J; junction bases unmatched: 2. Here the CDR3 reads CASSFGTGDYEQYF. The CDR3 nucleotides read TGTGCCAGCAGCTTTGGGACAGGGGACTACGAGCAGTACTTC.

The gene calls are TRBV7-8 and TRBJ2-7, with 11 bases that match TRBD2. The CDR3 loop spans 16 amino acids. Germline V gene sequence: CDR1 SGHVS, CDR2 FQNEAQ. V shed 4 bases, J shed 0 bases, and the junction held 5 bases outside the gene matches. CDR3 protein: CASSSPSGGSSYEQYF. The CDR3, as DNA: TGTGCCAGCAGCTCCCCTAGCGGGGGGAGCTCCTACGAGCAGTACTTC.

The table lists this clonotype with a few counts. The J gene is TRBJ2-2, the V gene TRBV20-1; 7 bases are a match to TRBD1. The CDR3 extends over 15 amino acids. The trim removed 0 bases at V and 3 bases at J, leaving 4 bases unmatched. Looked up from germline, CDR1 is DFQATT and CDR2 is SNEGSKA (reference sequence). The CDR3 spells CSAREAQGYTGELFF. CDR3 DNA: TGCAGTGCTAGAGAGGCACAGGGGTACACCGGGGAGCTGTTTTTT.

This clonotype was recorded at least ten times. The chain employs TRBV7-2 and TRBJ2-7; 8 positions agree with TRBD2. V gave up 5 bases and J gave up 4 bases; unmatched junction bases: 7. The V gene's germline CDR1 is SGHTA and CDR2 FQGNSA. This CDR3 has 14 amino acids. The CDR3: CASSDVAGPYEQYF. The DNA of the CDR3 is TGTGCCAGCAGCGATGTAGCGGGGCCATACGAGCAGTACTTC.

The CDR3 sequence: CASSYGQINTEAFF. In nucleotides, the CDR3 is TGTGCCAGCAGTTACGGGCAGATTAACACTGAAGCTTTCTTT. The gene calls are TRBV6-2 or TRBV6-3 and TRBJ1-1, with D hard to call. Per the germline V gene, CDR1 is MNHEY and CDR2 is SVGEGT. This CDR3 has 14 amino acids. V lost 2 bases to trimming and J lost 2 bases, with 9 bases between them.

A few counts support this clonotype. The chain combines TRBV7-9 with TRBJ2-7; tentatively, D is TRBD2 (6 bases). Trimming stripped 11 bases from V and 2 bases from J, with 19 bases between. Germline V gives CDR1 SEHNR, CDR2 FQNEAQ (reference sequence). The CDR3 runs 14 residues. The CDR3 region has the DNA TGTGCCGTAGGGCCGGGGGAGAGGGCCTACGAGCAGTACTTC. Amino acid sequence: CAVGPGERAYEQYF. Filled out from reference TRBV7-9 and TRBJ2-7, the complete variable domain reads DTGVSQNPRHKITKRGQNVTFRCDPISEHNRLYWYRQTLGQGPEFLTYFQNEAQLEKSRLLSDRFSAERPKGSFSTLEIQRTEQGDSAMYLCAVGPGERAYEQYFGPGTRLTVT.

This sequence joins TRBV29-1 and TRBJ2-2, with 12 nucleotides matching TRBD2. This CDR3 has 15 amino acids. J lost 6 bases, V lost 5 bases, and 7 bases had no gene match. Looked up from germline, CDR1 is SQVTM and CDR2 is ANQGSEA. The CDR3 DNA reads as TGCAGCGTTTCGCCGACTAGCGGGGGACCCGGGGAGCTGTTTTTT. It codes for CSVSPTSGGPGELFF.

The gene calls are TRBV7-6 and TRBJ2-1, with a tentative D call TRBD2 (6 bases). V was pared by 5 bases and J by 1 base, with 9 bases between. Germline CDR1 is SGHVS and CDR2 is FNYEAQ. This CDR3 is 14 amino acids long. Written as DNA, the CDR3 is TGTGCCAGCAGCCGGGGGACTTCCTACAATGAGCAGTTCTTC. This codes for CASSRGTSYNEQFF.